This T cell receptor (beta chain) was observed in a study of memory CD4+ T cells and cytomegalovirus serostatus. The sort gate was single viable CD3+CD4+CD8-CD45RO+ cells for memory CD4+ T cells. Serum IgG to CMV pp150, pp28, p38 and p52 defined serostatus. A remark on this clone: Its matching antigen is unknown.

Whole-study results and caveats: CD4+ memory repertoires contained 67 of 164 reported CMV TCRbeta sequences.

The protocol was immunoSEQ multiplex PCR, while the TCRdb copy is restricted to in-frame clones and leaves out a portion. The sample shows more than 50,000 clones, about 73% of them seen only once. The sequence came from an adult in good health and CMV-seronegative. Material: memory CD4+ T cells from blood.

CDR3 protein: CASSPSHEANYGYTF. The DNA of the CDR3 is TGTGCCAGCAGCCCCTCGCACGAAGCTAACTATGGCTACACCTTC. V is TRBV4-2 and J is TRBJ1-2; D not resolved. Trimming took 4 bases from V and 0 from J, leaving 12 bases between them. This CDR3 is built from 15 residues. Germline values: CDR1 LGHNA, CDR2 YNFKEQ.